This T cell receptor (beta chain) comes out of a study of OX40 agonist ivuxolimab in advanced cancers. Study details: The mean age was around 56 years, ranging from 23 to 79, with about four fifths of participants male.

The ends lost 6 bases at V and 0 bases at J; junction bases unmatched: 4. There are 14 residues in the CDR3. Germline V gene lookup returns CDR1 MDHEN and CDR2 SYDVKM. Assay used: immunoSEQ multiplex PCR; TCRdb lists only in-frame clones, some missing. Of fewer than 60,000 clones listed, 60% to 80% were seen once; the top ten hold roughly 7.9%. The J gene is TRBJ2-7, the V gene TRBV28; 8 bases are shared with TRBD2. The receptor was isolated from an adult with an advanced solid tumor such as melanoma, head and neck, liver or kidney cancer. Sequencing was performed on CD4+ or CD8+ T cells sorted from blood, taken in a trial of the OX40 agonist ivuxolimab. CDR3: CASRGSGSSYEQYF. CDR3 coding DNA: TGTGCCAGCAGGGGAAGCGGGAGCTCCTACGAGCAGTACTTC.